This passage covers 8 T cell receptor beta chains from one sample sequenced in a study of cytomegalovirus exposure and HLA in healthy donors. TCRdb keeps only in-frame clones here, not all; method: immunoSEQ multiplex PCR. The top ten clones hold approximately 2% of a sample with fewer than 100,000 clones, approximately 91% of them seen once. The specimen sequenced was PBMCs. All receptors come from a man between 25 and 39 years old in good health and CMV-seronegative.

This clone occurred a few times. The V call is TRBV5-1, the J call TRBJ1-2, with 8 bases aligning to TRBD1. This CDR3 has 15 amino acids. Per germline, CDR1 SGHRS and CDR2 YFSETQ. V was clipped by 3 bases and J by 4 bases; unmatched bases: 8. The DNA of the CDR3 is TGCGCCAGCAGCTCAGGACAGGGCCACACCTATGGCTACACCTTC. Translation: CASSSGQGHTYGYTF.

The chain combines TRBV2 with TRBJ2-3, with D hard to call. The germline gives CDR1 SNHLY, CDR2 FYNNEI. This CDR3 region has 18 residues. V lost 4 bases and J lost 1, with 21 bases in between. The CDR3: CASSGFLYSKAGTDTQYF. The DNA of the CDR3 is TGTGCCAGCAGTGGTTTTCTGTATTCGAAGGCGGGCACAGATACGCAGTATTTT.

The rearrangement joins TRBV10-3 to TRBJ2-7, with TRBD2 matching 7 bases. Per the germline V gene, CDR1 is ENHRY and CDR2 is SYGVKD. V dropped 0 bases and J dropped 0; count of bases not matched to a gene: 8. The CDR3 spans 17 residues. CDR3 DNA sequence: TGTGCCATCAGTGAGTCCCAAGGCCGCGGGAGCTCCTACGAGCAGTACTTC. Its translation: CAISESQGRGSSYEQYF.

The chain combines TRBV7-9 with TRBJ1-5; a possible D gene is TRBD1 (6 bases). Trimming shortened V by 4 bases and J by 4 bases, and 20 bases separated the two germline ends. The CDR3 runs to 17 residues. The germline V gene has CDR1 SEHNR and CDR2 FQNEAQ (reference sequence). CDR3 coding DNA: TGTGCCAGCAGCTCCACAGCCCCGGGACACCTAAATCAGCCCCAGCATTTT. This encodes CASSSTAPGHLNQPQHF.

The chain is built from TRBV18 and TRBJ1-1; D perhaps matches TRBD1 (6 bases). V was shortened by 6 bases and J by 0 bases, with 8 bases between the two germline ends. This CDR3 spans 13 amino acids. From germline, CDR1 is KGHSH and CDR2 LQKENI. In DNA form, the CDR3 reads TGTGCCAGCTCTCGGACAGTGAACACTGAAGCTTTCTTT. Protein sequence: CASSRTVNTEAFF.

The CDR3 sequence is CASSIGRQGYEQYF. For the CDR3, the DNA is TGTGCCAGTAGTATAGGGCGCCAGGGTTACGAGCAGTACTTC. The rearrangement joins TRBV19 to TRBJ2-7, with TRBD1 as a possible D gene (5 bases). This CDR3 has 14 residues. The V end was cut by 1 base, the J end by 4 bases, with 11 bases between. The germline gives CDR1 LNHDA, CDR2 SQIVND (reference sequence).

By sample share, this clone is medium-sized. This chain connects TRBV4-2 to TRBJ2-6, with D hard to call. Trimming removed 1 base from V and 1 base from J, with 8 bases in between. Germline CDR1 reads LGHNA; CDR2 reads YNFKEQ. The CDR3 spans 16 residues. Written as DNA, the CDR3 is TGTGCCAGCAGCCAAGGAGAACAGTCTGGGGCCAACGTCCTGACTTTC. Amino acid sequence: CASSQGEQSGANVLTF.

The chain recombines TRBV14 with TRBJ2-1; D is perhaps TRBD1 (5 bases). The CDR3 runs to 11 residues. CDR1 is SGHDN, CDR2 FVKESK, per germline. Trimming took off 4 bases at V and 7 bases at J, with 5 bases between the two ends. The CDR3 here is CASSPGNEQFF. The CDR3 region has the DNA TGTGCCAGCAGCCCAGGGAATGAGCAGTTCTTC.